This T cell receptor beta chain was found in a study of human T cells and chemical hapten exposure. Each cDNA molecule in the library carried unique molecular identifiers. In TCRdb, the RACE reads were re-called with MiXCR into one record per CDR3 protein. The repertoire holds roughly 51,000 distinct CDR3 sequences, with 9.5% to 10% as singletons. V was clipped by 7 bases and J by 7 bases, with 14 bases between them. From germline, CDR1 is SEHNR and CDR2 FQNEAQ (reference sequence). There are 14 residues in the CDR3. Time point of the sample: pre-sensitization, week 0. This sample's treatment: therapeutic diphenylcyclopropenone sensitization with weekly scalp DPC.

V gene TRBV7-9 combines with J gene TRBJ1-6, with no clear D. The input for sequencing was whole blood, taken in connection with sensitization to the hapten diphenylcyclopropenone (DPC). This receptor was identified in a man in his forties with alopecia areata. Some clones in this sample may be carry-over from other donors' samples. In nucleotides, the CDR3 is TGTGCCAGCACCTACATGACGGGAAATTCACCCCTCCACTTT. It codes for CASTYMTGNSPLHF.